A selection of T cell receptor beta chains follows, all from one sample in a study of CD4+ T cells in melanoma. Clones were sequenced by immunoSEQ multiplex PCR, and TCRdb holds only the in-frame ones, with some missing. The sample holds about 140,000 clones, 80% to 95% seen once. Receptors originate from a human donor with melanoma. Both conserved end residues are part of each CDR3. Fields, in order: clone size, V gene, D gene, J gene, CDR3 DNA, CDR3 protein. A D gene is named only where the DNA matches it firmly. Not all rows give a size; the values are once, few, many and, for expanded clones, a class.

clone size: -
V gene: TRBV30
D gene: TRBD1
J gene: TRBJ1-2
CDR3 DNA: TGTGCCTGGAGTGTAGCAGGGGGAAACTATGGCTACACCTTC
CDR3 protein: CAWSVAGGNYGYTF

clone size: -
V gene: TRBV7-6
D gene: TRBD1
J gene: TRBJ1-1
CDR3 DNA: TGTGCCAGCAGCCCAATGGACAGGGGTATAAGCACTGAAGCTTTCTTT
CDR3 protein: CASSPMDRGISTEAFF

clone size: -
V gene: TRBV6-6
D gene: -
J gene: TRBJ1-5
CDR3 DNA: TGTGCCAGTACCCACTACAATCAGCCCCAGCATTTT
CDR3 protein: CASTHYNQPQHF

clone size: -
V gene: TRBV9
D gene: -
J gene: TRBJ2-5
CDR3 DNA: TGTGCCAGCAGCGTAGCAGGGGCAGGGGAGACCCAGTACTTC
CDR3 protein: CASSVAGAGETQYF

clone size: many
V gene: TRBV4-1
D gene: -
J gene: TRBJ1-1
CDR3 DNA: TGCGCCAGCAGCCAAGTTACGGGACGAAGGGGCGGAGAAGCTTTCTTT
CDR3 protein: CASSQVTGRRGGEAFF

clone size: once
V gene: TRBV2
D gene: -
J gene: TRBJ1-1
CDR3 DNA: TGTGCCAGCAGTCGCACGGGCACTGAAGCTTTCTTT
CDR3 protein: CASSRTGTEAFF

clone size: -
V gene: TRBV9
D gene: TRBD1
J gene: TRBJ2-5
CDR3 DNA: TGTGCCAGCAGCGTAGCTACCGGACAGGGCCATATTACCAGCCAAGAGACCCAGTACTTC
CDR3 protein: CASSVATGQGHITSQETQYF

clone size: -
V gene: TRBV29-1
D gene: -
J gene: TRBJ1-2
CDR3 DNA: TGCAGCGTTGAAGATGCGGCAGCGAGAACGGGGGGCTACACCTTC
CDR3 protein: CSVEDAAARTGGYTF

clone size: -
V gene: TRBV28
D gene: TRBD1
J gene: TRBJ1-2
CDR3 DNA: TGTGCCAGCAGTTTTTGGGGGACCGACAGGGATCGCTACACCTTC
CDR3 protein: CASSFWGTDRDRYTF

clone size: -
V gene: TRBV4-1
D gene: TRBD2
J gene: TRBJ2-5
CDR3 DNA: TGCGCCAGCGGCATGACTAGCATGGAGACCCAGTACTTC
CDR3 protein: CASGMTSMETQYF

clone size: -
V gene: TRBV6-5
D gene: TRBD2
J gene: TRBJ2-3
CDR3 DNA: TGTGCCAGCAGTTACCAAGCGGGGACCACAGATACGCAGTATTTT
CDR3 protein: CASSYQAGTTDTQYF

clone size: once
V gene: TRBV6-5
D gene: -
J gene: TRBJ1-2
CDR3 DNA: TGTGCCAGCAGTTACGCGAGTGGCGGCTACACCTTC
CDR3 protein: CASSYASGGYTF

clone size: -
V gene: TRBV6-5
D gene: -
J gene: TRBJ2-1
CDR3 DNA: TGTGCCAGCAGTTACGCCCTGGCCTACAATGAGCAGTTCTTC
CDR3 protein: CASSYALAYNEQFF

clone size: -
V gene: TRBV5-1
D gene: -
J gene: TRBJ1-1
CDR3 DNA: TGCGCCAGCAGCCAATCCGGGACACCGAACACTGAAGCTTTCTTT
CDR3 protein: CASSQSGTPNTEAFF

clone size: few
V gene: TRBV5-1
D gene: TRBD1
J gene: TRBJ2-3
CDR3 DNA: TGCGCCAGCAGCTTGGACAGGGGGATCACAGATACGCAGTATTTT
CDR3 protein: CASSLDRGITDTQYF

clone size: -
V gene: TRBV7-8
D gene: -
J gene: TRBJ1-1
CDR3 DNA: TGTGCCAGCAGCTGGGGGGGCGCGGGAACTGAAGCTTTCTTT
CDR3 protein: CASSWGGAGTEAFF

clone size: -
V gene: TRBV5-4
D gene: -
J gene: TRBJ2-7
CDR3 DNA: TGTGCCAGCAGCAGGGCTAGAGAGGGCTCCTACGAGCAGTACTTC
CDR3 protein: CASSRAREGSYEQYF

clone size: -
V gene: TRBV6-5
D gene: TRBD1
J gene: TRBJ1-1
CDR3 DNA: TGTGCCAGCAGTCCGGATGGAGGGGGCCACACTGAAGCTTTCTTT
CDR3 protein: CASSPDGGGHTEAFF

clone size: -
V gene: TRBV30
D gene: -
J gene: TRBJ1-1
CDR3 DNA: TGTGCCTCCTCCCGGGGGGTTGTTGAAGCTTTCTTT
CDR3 protein: CASSRGVVEAFF

clone size: -
V gene: TRBV11-2
D gene: TRBD1
J gene: TRBJ1-2
CDR3 DNA: TGTGCCAGCAGCCTCACAACAGGGGGCTATGGCTACACCTTC
CDR3 protein: CASSLTTGGYGYTF

clone size: -
V gene: TRBV27
D gene: -
J gene: TRBJ2-7
CDR3 DNA: TGTGCCAGCAGTCCCAGGACAGACCTGCGGGGTAACGAGCAGTACTTC
CDR3 protein: CASSPRTDLRGNEQYF

clone size: -
V gene: TRBV19
D gene: -
J gene: TRBJ1-1
CDR3 DNA: TGTGCCAGTAGTATCCGTGGCACTGAAGCTTTCTTT
CDR3 protein: CASSIRGTEAFF

clone size: -
V gene: TRBV11-2
D gene: -
J gene: TRBJ2-7
CDR3 DNA: TGTGCCAGCAGCTTATTTTCGGCGAACTACGAGCAGTACTTC
CDR3 protein: CASSLFSANYEQYF

clone size: -
V gene: TRBV7-9
D gene: -
J gene: TRBJ2-3
CDR3 DNA: TGTGCCAGCAGTCCACTAGTTTGGAGCACAGATACGCAGTATTTT
CDR3 protein: CASSPLVWSTDTQYF

clone size: -
V gene: TRBV11-2
D gene: -
J gene: TRBJ2-7
CDR3 DNA: TGTGCCAGCAGCGAACAGTCGGGGGTCCCTGGCGAGCAGTACTTC
CDR3 protein: CASSEQSGVPGEQYF

clone size: once
V gene: TRBV5-6
D gene: TRBD1
J gene: TRBJ2-7
CDR3 DNA: TGTGCCAGCAGCGTGGGACAGGACACCTACGAGCAGTACTTC
CDR3 protein: CASSVGQDTYEQYF

clone size: -
V gene: TRBV10-3
D gene: -
J gene: TRBJ2-1
CDR3 DNA: TGTGCCATCAGTGAGTCAGGGAATGAGCAGTTCTTC
CDR3 protein: CAISESGNEQFF

clone size: -
V gene: TRBV9
D gene: TRBD2
J gene: TRBJ2-1
CDR3 DNA: TGTGCCAGCAGCACCTCTACGGGACTAGCGGGGGCCTACAATGAGCAGTTCTTC
CDR3 protein: CASSTSTGLAGAYNEQFF

clone size: -
V gene: TRBV5-1
D gene: -
J gene: TRBJ2-1
CDR3 DNA: TGCGCCAGCAGCTTGTCGACAGCAAACAATGAGCAGTTCTTC
CDR3 protein: CASSLSTANNEQFF

clone size: once
V gene: TRBV6-5
D gene: -
J gene: TRBJ2-7
CDR3 DNA: TGTGCCAGCAGTTCCTCTCGCTCCTACGAGCAGTACTTC
CDR3 protein: CASSSSRSYEQYF

clone size: -
V gene: TRBV4-1
D gene: -
J gene: TRBJ2-5
CDR3 DNA: TGCGCCAGCAGCCAGGGTGGACTTTGGGAGACCCAGTACTTC
CDR3 protein: CASSQGGLWETQYF

clone size: -
V gene: TRBV29-1
D gene: -
J gene: TRBJ1-1
CDR3 DNA: TGCAGCGTTGAACCTGGGGCGGCTTTCTTT
CDR3 protein: CSVEPGAAFF

clone size: -
V gene: TRBV10-3
D gene: -
J gene: TRBJ1-3
CDR3 DNA: TGTGCCATCAGTGAATATCCCGGAAACACCATATATTTT
CDR3 protein: CAISEYPGNTIYF

clone size: once
V gene: TRBV9
D gene: -
J gene: TRBJ1-2
CDR3 DNA: TGTGCCAGCAGCGTAGCTAACAGCGTGCCACTCAACCCCGGGGGGGGCTACACCTTC
CDR3 protein: CASSVANSVPLNPGGGYTF

clone size: -
V gene: TRBV11-1
D gene: -
J gene: TRBJ1-6
CDR3 DNA: TGTGCCAGCATCTTCTTGCGGGGCAATTCACCCCTCCACTTT
CDR3 protein: CASIFLRGNSPLHF

clone size: -
V gene: TRBV5-1
D gene: TRBD2
J gene: TRBJ2-1
CDR3 DNA: TGCGCCAGCAAGGGGGGGACTAGCGCCTACAATGAGCAGTTCTTC
CDR3 protein: CASKGGTSAYNEQFF

clone size: -
V gene: TRBV30
D gene: TRBD1
J gene: TRBJ2-4
CDR3 DNA: TGTGCCTGGAGTGGGATCGACAGGGTGAACATTCAGTACTTC
CDR3 protein: CAWSGIDRVNIQYF

clone size: -
V gene: TRBV11-2
D gene: -
J gene: TRBJ2-5
CDR3 DNA: TGTGCCAGCAGTCCCACCCGGGGTGCAGAGACCCAGTACTTC
CDR3 protein: CASSPTRGAETQYF

clone size: -
V gene: TRBV10-1
D gene: -
J gene: TRBJ2-5
CDR3 DNA: TGCGCCAGCAGTGAGTCTAACCAAGAGACCCAGTACTTC
CDR3 protein: CASSESNQETQYF

clone size: -
V gene: TRBV5-6
D gene: TRBD1
J gene: TRBJ2-2
CDR3 DNA: TGTGCCAGCAGCCCGGGACAGATAAACACCGGGGAGCTGTTTTTT
CDR3 protein: CASSPGQINTGELFF

clone size: -
V gene: TRBV5-8
D gene: TRBD2
J gene: TRBJ2-7
CDR3 DNA: TGTGCCAGCAGGAGCGGGGCCTACGGCGAGCAGTACTTC
CDR3 protein: CASRSGAYGEQYF

clone size: -
V gene: TRBV21-1
D gene: -
J gene: TRBJ1-5
CDR3 DNA: TGTGCCAGCAGCAAGACAGTGACCAATCAGCCCCAGCATTTT
CDR3 protein: CASSKTVTNQPQHF

clone size: once
V gene: TRBV6-1
D gene: TRBD1
J gene: TRBJ1-1
CDR3 DNA: TGTGCCAGCAAGAACCGACAGGGGGGCTATCCTGAAGCTTTCTTT
CDR3 protein: CASKNRQGGYPEAFF

clone size: -
V gene: TRBV2
D gene: -
J gene: TRBJ1-5
CDR3 DNA: TGTGCCAGCACCGGACAGCTTCTTTCGCAGCCCCAGCATTTT
CDR3 protein: CASTGQLLSQPQHF

clone size: -
V gene: TRBV18
D gene: -
J gene: TRBJ2-5
CDR3 DNA: TGTGCCAGCTCCCCCCACCCGTTGCAGACCCAGTACTTC
CDR3 protein: CASSPHPLQTQYF

clone size: -
V gene: TRBV5-1
D gene: -
J gene: TRBJ2-2
CDR3 DNA: TGCGCCAGCAGCGAAGACTTGCGAGGCGGGGAGCTGTTTTTT
CDR3 protein: CASSEDLRGGELFF

clone size: once
V gene: TRBV11-2
D gene: -
J gene: TRBJ2-7
CDR3 DNA: TGTGCCAGCAGTCCCAGGGCAGAGACCTACGAGCAGTACTTC
CDR3 protein: CASSPRAETYEQYF